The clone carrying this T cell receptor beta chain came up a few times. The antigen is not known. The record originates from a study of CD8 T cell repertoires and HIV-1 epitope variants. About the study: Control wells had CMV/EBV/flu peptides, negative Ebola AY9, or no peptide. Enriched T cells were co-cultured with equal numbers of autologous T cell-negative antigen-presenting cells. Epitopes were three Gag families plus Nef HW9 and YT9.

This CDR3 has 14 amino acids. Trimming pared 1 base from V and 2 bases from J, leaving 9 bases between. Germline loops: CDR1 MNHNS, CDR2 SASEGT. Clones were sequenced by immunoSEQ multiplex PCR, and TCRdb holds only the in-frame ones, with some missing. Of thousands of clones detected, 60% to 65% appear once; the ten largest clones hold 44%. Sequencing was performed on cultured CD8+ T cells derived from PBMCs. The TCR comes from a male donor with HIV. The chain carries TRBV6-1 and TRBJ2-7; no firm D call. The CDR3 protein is CASSEGAGPYEQYF. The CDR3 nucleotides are TGTGCCAGCAGTGAAGGAGCAGGTCCCTACGAGCAGTACTTC.